The 17 T cell receptor beta chains below come from one sample, sequenced in a study of T-cell memory formation after mild COVID-19. MiXCR, applied by TCRdb to the 5' RACE reads, yields one record per CDR3 protein. The data contain 300,000 to 400,000 distinct CDR3 sequences, more than 15% of them singletons. Sequencing was carried out using PBMCs or a T cell subset sorted from them (not recorded which). The receptors were gathered from a man between 18 and 35 years old who had mild COVID-19 (a few samples of this study predate the infection). Cell type and time point are not known.

The CDR3 region has the DNA TGTGCCAGCAGCGTAGACAGGGGGCTTTTAGGGACCCAGTACTTC. Protein product: CASSVDRGLLGTQYF. This chain connects TRBV9 to TRBJ2-5, with 9 bases identical to TRBD1. V trimming: 0 bases; J trimming: 7 bases; junction bases outside the gene matches: 7. The CDR3 has 15 residues. Germline loops: CDR1 SGDLS, CDR2 YYNGEE. Based on the CDR3 plus reference TRBV9 and TRBJ2-5, the full variable domain is DSGVTQTPKHLITATGQRVTLRCSPRSGDLSVYWYQQSLDQGLQFLIQYYNGEERAKGNILERFSAQQFPDLHSELNLSSLELGDSALYFCASSVDRGLLGTQYFGPGTRLLVL.

This clonotype was observed a single time. The V call is TRBV5-4, the J call TRBJ2-1; perhaps TRBD1 as D (6 bases). V was cut by 4 bases and J by 6 bases, with 11 bases left in between. Germline values: CDR1 SGHNT, CDR2 YYREEE (reference sequence). This CDR3 region has 13 residues. In DNA, the CDR3 is TGTGCCAGCAGCACACAGGGAGTCAATGAGCAGTTCTTC. Amino acids: CASSTQGVNEQFF.

This chain connects TRBV7-2 to TRBJ1-1; D gene ambiguous. The germline CDR1 and CDR2 sequences are SGHTA and FQGNSA. This CDR3 contains 16 residues. The ends were cut back, 0 bases at V and 4 bases at J, with 15 bases in the middle. The CDR3 bases are TGTGCCAGCAGCTTAGCGGCAGGAGCTTTGGGCACTGAAGCTTTCTTT. It encodes CASSLAAGALGTEAFF.

The chain links TRBV4-1 to TRBJ1-2; D might be TRBD1 (5 bases). Germline V gives CDR1 MGHRA, CDR2 YSYEKL. Trimming removed 5 bases from V and 4 bases from J, with 17 bases in between. This CDR3 has 15 residues. In nucleotides, the CDR3 is TGCGCCAGCAGCTACACGACACAGGATGGCTATGGCTACACCTTC. This codes for CASSYTTQDGYGYTF.

Many counts were recorded for this clonotype. The J gene is TRBJ2-3, the V gene TRBV7-9; D unresolved. The CDR3 loop spans 14 amino acids. Per germline, CDR1 SEHNR and CDR2 FQNEAQ (reference sequence). Trimming pared 7 bases from V and 5 bases from J, leaving 16 bases between. The CDR3 sequence: CASIRPSKGDTQYF. The CDR3 DNA sequence: TGTGCCAGCATCAGACCGAGTAAAGGAGATACGCAGTATTTT.

At least ten counts were recorded for this clonotype. The chain recombines TRBV5-1 with TRBJ2-1; 9 positions agree with TRBD1. V gave up 4 bases and J gave up 4 bases; unmatched junction bases: 15. The CDR3 runs to 18 residues. From germline, CDR1 is SGHRS and CDR2 YFSETQ. CDR3 coding DNA: TGCGCCAGCAGCCGTGAACAGGGGGCCGCGAGAGGATACAATGAGCAGTTCTTC. Translating it yields CASSREQGAARGYNEQFF.

This clonotype was picked up a small number of times. The chain couples TRBV6-1 to TRBJ2-7; 8 bases align to TRBD2. The CDR3 is 15 amino acids. Germline V lookup: CDR1 MNHNS, CDR2 SASEGT. Trimming at V came to 2 bases and at J to 2 bases, leaving 5 bases not matched to a gene. CDR3 residues: CASSESTSAPYEQYV. CDR3 sequence (DNA): TGTGCCAGCAGTGAATCGACTAGCGCTCCCTACGAGCAGTACGTC.

This clonotype was seen a handful of times. The J gene is TRBJ1-2, the V gene TRBV4-1, with a possible D match to TRBD1 (6 bases). The V gene's germline CDR1 is MGHRA and CDR2 YSYEKL. The CDR3 spans 14 residues. The V gene lost 0 bases and the J gene lost 7 bases, with 12 bases spanning the gap. The CDR3 loop reads CASSQDRGPAGYTF. DNA of the CDR3: TGCGCCAGCAGCCAAGACAGGGGACCCGCTGGCTACACCTTC.

Comments on this clonotype: One end of the junction fails to match germline, which may point to a read error. This sequence joins TRBV7-7 and TRBJ2-1; D might be TRBD1 or TRBD2, each matching 6 bases. CDR1 and CDR2 (germline): SSHAT, FNYEAQ (reference sequence). The CDR3 covers 16 residues. This CDR3 reads CASSLGGHPSYNEQFF. The CDR3 DNA reads TGTGCTAGCAGCTTAGGGGGGCACCCCTCCTACAATGAGCAGTTCTTC.

The chain recombines TRBV5-1 with TRBJ1-6, with unresolved D. The V gene's germline CDR1 is SGHRS and CDR2 YFSETQ. The CDR3 spans 15 residues. V lost 4 bases, J lost 8 bases, and 16 bases lay in between. CDR3 loop: CASSPESSPDSPLHF. In DNA, the CDR3 is TGCGCCAGCAGCCCCGAATCGTCCCCGGATTCACCCCTCCACTTT.

This clonotype was recorded at least ten times. The J gene is TRBJ2-1, the V gene TRBV15; D possibly corresponds to TRBD1 (5 bases). V was pared by 1 base and J by 5 bases, with 9 bases between. Germline values: CDR1 LNHNV, CDR2 YYDKDF (reference sequence). CDR3 length: 14 residues. CDR3: CATSRVTRDNEQFF. The CDR3, as DNA: TGTGCCACCAGCAGAGTAACCAGGGACAATGAGCAGTTCTTC.

In this sample, this clonotype turned up a few times. The chain uses TRBV5-1 and TRBJ1-4, with unresolved D. Trimming took 6 bases from V and 3 from J, leaving 12 bases between them. The CDR3 has 14 amino acids. CDR1 is SGHRS, CDR2 YFSETQ, per germline. The CDR3 spells CASTSQPSNEKLFF. The CDR3 DNA reads as TGCGCCAGCACTAGCCAGCCATCTAATGAAAAACTGTTTTTT. The full variable domain, with the rest looked up from reference TRBV5-1 and TRBJ1-4, is KAGVTQTPRYLIKTRGQQVTLSCSPISGHRSVSWYQQTPGQGLQFLFEYFSETQRNKGNFPGRFSGRQFSNSRSEMNVSTLELGDSALYLCASTSQPSNEKLFFGSGTQLSVL.

The chain joins TRBV7-9 to TRBJ1-2; the D is unclear. The germline gives CDR1 SEHNR, CDR2 FQNEAQ (reference sequence). Trimming shortened V by 2 bases and J by 2 bases, and 9 bases separated the two germline ends. The CDR3 has 14 residues. The CDR3 DNA reads TGTGCCAGCAGCTTAAGGGCAATGAACTATGGCTACACCTTC. This encodes CASSLRAMNYGYTF.

This clonotype has a handful of counts. CDR3 nucleotide sequence: TGTGCCAGTAGTATACGACTACCCGGGGAGCTGTTTTTT. Translated: CASSIRLPGELFF. The chain employs TRBV19 and TRBJ2-2; D is perhaps TRBD2 (5 bases). Trimming removed 2 bases from V and 6 bases from J, with 7 bases in between. The CDR3 is made up of 13 amino acids. Germline V lookup: CDR1 LNHDA, CDR2 SQIVND (reference sequence).

V usage is TRBV28 and J usage is TRBJ1-1; TRBD1 is a possible D gene (5 bases). The CDR3 length is 14 residues. V dropped 6 bases and J dropped 5 bases, with 16 bases sitting between them. The V gene's germline CDR1 is MDHEN and CDR2 SYDVKM. The CDR3 DNA follows: TGTGCCAGCAGCCAACATCAGGGATGGACTGAAGCTTTCTTT. This encodes CASSQHQGWTEAFF.

With regard to this clonotype: The junction departs from germline at one end; a sequencing error may be responsible. The gene calls are TRBV7-8 and TRBJ1-2; D is perhaps TRBD1 (5 bases). This CDR3 region has 15 residues. The germline V gene has CDR1 SGHVS and CDR2 FQNEAQ. The CDR3 loop is CASTLLQGPSYGYTF. The DNA for the CDR3 is TGTGCCAGCACCTTACTCCAGGGCCCCTCCTATGGCTACACCTTC.

V is TRBV20-1 and J is TRBJ2-3; 7 positions agree with TRBD2. The germline V gene encodes CDR1 DFQATT and CDR2 SNEGSKA (reference sequence). Trimming took 4 bases from V and 2 from J; bases not matched to a gene: 9. The CDR3 loop spans 15 amino acids. The DNA for the CDR3 is TGCAGTGCTATAGCGGGCGCTACATTCACAGATACGCAGTATTTT. It specifies CSAIAGATFTDTQYF.